These 3 T cell receptor beta chains were all obtained from the same sample, sequenced in a study of CD8 T cells in ankylosing spondylitis. TCRdb processed the 5' RACE reads anew with MiXCR; each CDR3 protein has one entry. The sample includes more than 100,000 distinct CDR3 sequences, over 10% seen only once; the top ten take about 4%. Material for sequencing was blood, either unsorted or a sorted T cell fraction (not recorded which). All receptors derive from a female donor with ankylosing spondylitis or in good health (not recorded which).

The sample holds many counts of this clonotype. This rearrangement joins TRBV4-2 to TRBJ2-2; 9 nucleotides agree with TRBD2. The V segment lost 0 bases and the J segment 1 base; nucleotides outside the gene matches: 0. Germline CDR1 reads LGHNA; CDR2 reads YNFKEQ. The CDR3 sequence is 16 residues long. The DNA for the CDR3 is TGTGCCAGCAGCCAAGAACTAGCGGGGAACACCGGGGAGCTGTTTTTT. This translates into CASSQELAGNTGELFF.

V is TRBV18 and J is TRBJ2-2, with D perhaps matching TRBD1 (5 bases). The CDR3 is made up of 15 amino acids. Per the germline V gene, CDR1 is KGHSH and CDR2 is LQKENI. Trimming cost V 2 bases and J 5 bases, with 12 bases left between them. DNA of the CDR3: TGTGCCAGCTCACCAAGCCAGGGAATGACCGGGGAGCTGTTTTTT. Amino acid sequence: CASSPSQGMTGELFF.

This clonotype was seen at least ten times. The V and J genes are TRBV10-1 and TRBJ2-1, with 11 bases fitting TRBD2. This CDR3 has 14 amino acids. The V segment lost 2 bases and the J segment 11 bases; nucleotides outside the gene matches: 5. Germline V CDR1 and CDR2: WNHNN, SYGVQD (reference sequence). The CDR3 nucleotides are TGCGCCAGCAGTGAGCCCGCGACTAGCGGGAAGCAGTTCTTC. It codes for CASSEPATSGKQFF.